These 22 T cell receptor beta chains share one sample of origin, sequenced in a study of blood T cell repertoires in COVID-19. Method: immunoSEQ multiplex PCR; TCRdb's copy keeps in-frame clones and lacks some. This table has around 140,000 clones, over 75% appearing once. The sequenced sample was peripheral blood. These receptor sequences come from a man between 65 and 85 years old with active COVID-19.

For the CDR3, the DNA is TGTGCCAGCAGCCAGGCCGGGACTAGCGAGAACAATGAGCAGTTCTTC. Protein: CASSQAGTSENNEQFF. The chain combines TRBV7-3 with TRBJ2-1, with 10 bases fitting TRBD2. Germline CDR1 SGHTA, CDR2 FQGTGA. The CDR3 is made up of 16 amino acids. V shed 5 bases and J 5 bases; nucleotides not matched to a gene: 9.

In regard to this clone: The same CDR3 arises from other DNA sequences in this sample as well. The V call is TRBV28, the J call TRBJ1-4; TRBD1 is a possible D gene (5 bases). This CDR3 is 14 amino acids long. The germline V and J ends were trimmed by 2 bases and 3 bases, with 7 bases remaining between them. Germline CDR1 and CDR2: MDHEN and SYDVKM. CDR3: CASSLGGANEKLFF. The CDR3 nucleotides read TGTGCCAGCAGTTTAGGGGGGGCTAATGAAAAACTGTTTTTT. Supplemented by reference TRBV28 and TRBJ1-4, the full variable domain reads DVKVTQSSRYLVKRTGEKVFLECVQDMDHENMFWYRQDPGLGLRLIYFSYDVKMKEKGDIPEGYSVSREKKERFSLILESASTNQTSMYLCASSLGGANEKLFFGSGTQLSVL.

The J gene is TRBJ2-2, the V gene TRBV7-2, with 8 bases matching TRBD2. Trimming took 8 bases from V and 1 from J; bases not matched to a gene: 9. CDR3 length: 16 amino acids. Germline values: CDR1 SGHTA, CDR2 FQGNSA. The CDR3 DNA follows: TGTGCCAGCTCCATCGGGGCGGGGGGGAACACCGGGGAGCTGTTTTTT. Translated, it gives CASSIGAGGNTGELFF.

The chain employs TRBV5-1 and TRBJ2-1, with 8 bases that match TRBD2. This CDR3 contains 15 residues. J was trimmed by 7 bases and V by 4 bases; bases with no gene match: 10. CDR1 and CDR2 (germline): SGHRS, YFSETQ. CDR3 sequence (DNA): TGCGCCAGCAGCCAAACTAGCGGCCCGGGGAATGAGCAGTTCTTC. Its protein is CASSQTSGPGNEQFF. Variable domain in full (rest from reference TRBV5-1 and TRBJ2-1): KAGVTQTPRYLIKTRGQQVTLSCSPISGHRSVSWYQQTPGQGLQFLFEYFSETQRNKGNFPGRFSGRQFSNSRSEMNVSTLELGDSALYLCASSQTSGPGNEQFFGPGTRLTVL.

The chain joins TRBV6-5 to TRBJ2-7, with a possible D match to TRBD2 (6 bases). Germline assignment: CDR1 MNHEY and CDR2 SVGAGI. The germline V and J ends were trimmed by 6 bases and 5 bases, with 17 bases remaining between them. This CDR3 is 14 amino acids long. In DNA, the CDR3 is TGTGCCAGCAGCCCCGGGCGGGGTGGCAACGAGCAGTACTTC. Its protein product is CASSPGRGGNEQYF.

J is TRBJ1-1 and V is TRBV5-1, with D tentatively TRBD1 (5 bases). V gave up 0 bases and J gave up 1 base, with 10 bases separating them. The CDR3 is 15 residues long. Per germline, CDR1 SGHRS and CDR2 YFSETQ. DNA for the CDR3: TGCGCCAGCAGCTTGGCGGCGGGGGGGAACACTGAAGCTTTCTTT. It yields the protein CASSLAAGGNTEAFF.

The gene calls are TRBV24-1 and TRBJ2-5; 7 nucleotides align to TRBD1. Per the germline V gene, CDR1 is KGHDR and CDR2 is SFDVKD. CDR3 length: 17 amino acids. V dropped 6 bases and J dropped 4; count of bases not matched to a gene: 16. The CDR3 DNA reads TGTGCCACCAGTACCAGGCGACAGGGAAGACAAGTAGAGACCCAGTACTTC. Translated: CATSTRRQGRQVETQYF.

The rearrangement uses TRBV5-4 and TRBJ1-1, with 11 positions matching TRBD1. Germline CDR1 SGHNT, CDR2 YYREEE (reference sequence). Germline trimming cut 4 bases from V and 6 bases from J; bases unmatched to any gene: 5. This CDR3 is 14 amino acids long. This CDR3 reads CASSPPDRGPEAFF. DNA for the CDR3: TGTGCCAGCAGCCCTCCGGACAGGGGGCCTGAAGCTTTCTTT.

The V call is TRBV5-1, the J call TRBJ2-7, with 10 bases matching TRBD1. Per the germline V gene, CDR1 is SGHRS and CDR2 is YFSETQ. The CDR3 sequence is 14 residues long. Losses at the gene ends were 4 bases for V and 2 bases for J; bases not matched to a gene: 3. The CDR3 DNA reads TGCGCCAGCAGCGCGGGACAGGGGACCTACGAGCAGTACTTC. It codes for CASSAGQGTYEQYF.

This clone showed up just once. The V call is TRBV19, the J call TRBJ1-2; 8 nucleotides agree with TRBD1. Losses at the gene ends were 4 bases for V and 2 bases for J; bases not matched to a gene: 3. Germline lookup yields CDR1 LNHDA and CDR2 SQIVND (reference sequence). This CDR3 comprises 14 residues. The CDR3 loop is CASSKDRGNYGYTF. CDR3 DNA sequence: TGTGCCAGTAGTAAAGACAGGGGCAACTATGGCTACACCTTC.

The rearrangement uses TRBV6-5 and TRBJ2-7; the D is unclear. The CDR3 is 11 amino acids. The germline V gene encodes CDR1 MNHEY and CDR2 SVGAGI. V dropped 4 bases and J dropped 2 bases, with 3 bases sitting between them. The DNA of the CDR3 is TGTGCCAGCAGTTTCGCCTACGAGCAGTACTTC. Residues: CASSFAYEQYF.

The V call is TRBV7-2, the J call TRBJ1-3; 9 bases line up with TRBD1. The CDR3 is 17 residues long. Germline assignment: CDR1 SGHTA and CDR2 FQGNSA. Losses at the gene ends were 5 bases for V and 1 base for J; bases not matched to a gene: 9. This CDR3 is CASSLSPDRGSGNTIYF. In nucleotides, the CDR3 is TGTGCCAGCAGCCTTAGCCCTGACAGGGGGTCTGGAAACACCATATATTTT.

Here the CDR3 reads CASTLGLFNSPLHF. The CDR3 coding sequence is TGTGCCAGCACCCTTGGACTCTTCAATTCACCCCTCCACTTT. The chain employs TRBV27 and TRBJ1-6, with unresolved D. Looked up from germline, CDR1 is MNHEY and CDR2 is SMNVEV (reference sequence). V gave up 7 bases and J gave up 7 bases, with 14 bases separating them. CDR3 length: 14 residues.

This chain uses TRBV9 with TRBJ2-5, with 9 bases that match TRBD1. The CDR3 is made up of 14 amino acids. The germline V gene has CDR1 SGDLS and CDR2 YYNGEE. V gave up 4 bases and J gave up 5 bases; unmatched junction bases: 6. The CDR3 region has the DNA TGTGCCAGCAGCCGCACAGGGGGCCCCGAGACCCAGTACTTC. It yields the protein CASSRTGGPETQYF.

This chain connects TRBV28 to TRBJ1-6; D gene uncertain. CDR1 and CDR2 from the germline V gene are MDHEN and SYDVKM. V was pared by 5 bases and J by 12 bases, with 17 bases between. CDR3 size: 14 residues. The CDR3 reads CASSRAISGGPLHF. Here the CDR3 DNA reads TGTGCCAGCAGTCGAGCGATTTCGGGTGGACCCCTCCACTTT. Drawing the rest from reference TRBV28 and TRBJ1-6, the complete variable domain is DVKVTQSSRYLVKRTGEKVFLECVQDMDHENMFWYRQDPGLGLRLIYFSYDVKMKEKGDIPEGYSVSREKKERFSLILESASTNQTSMYLCASSRAISGGPLHFGNGTRLTVT.

This chain connects TRBV6-2 or TRBV6-3 to TRBJ1-4, with TRBD1 matching over 7 bases. Trimming cost V 4 bases and J 0 bases; bases outside gene matches: 8. The CDR3 runs to 17 residues. Germline-derived CDR1 and CDR2 are MNHEY and SVGEGT. CDR3 loop: CASSSHRDSATNEKLFF. The CDR3 DNA follows: TGTGCCAGCAGTTCCCACCGGGACAGTGCAACTAATGAAAAACTGTTTTTT.

The rearrangement joins TRBV27 to TRBJ2-5; D perhaps matches TRBD1 (5 bases). Germline V gene data show CDR1 as MNHEY and CDR2 as SMNVEV (reference sequence). The V gene lost 1 base and the J gene lost 4 bases, with 10 bases spanning the gap. The CDR3 spans 14 residues. The CDR3 is CASSLLAQGETQYF. The DNA of the CDR3 is TGTGCCAGCAGTTTATTAGCCCAGGGAGAGACCCAGTACTTC.

The chain recombines TRBV27 with TRBJ2-7; the match to TRBD1 covers 10 bases. V was pared by 5 bases and J by 7 bases, with 8 bases of the junction left unmatched. Germline CDR1 reads MNHEY; CDR2 reads SMNVEV (reference sequence). The CDR3 is 14 amino acids. In DNA form, the CDR3 reads TGTGCCAGCAGTCCACGACAGGGGGCGGGGGAGCAGTACTTC. This gives the protein CASSPRQGAGEQYF.

Only one count was recorded for this clone. The chain employs TRBV6-5 and TRBJ1-4; TRBD1 matches 9 bases. This CDR3 contains 15 residues. J gave up 4 bases and V 4 bases, and 4 bases lay outside the gene matches. From germline, CDR1 is MNHEY and CDR2 SVGAGI. CDR3: CASSSGTGNNEKLFF. DNA of the CDR3: TGTGCCAGCAGTTCCGGGACAGGGAATAATGAAAAACTGTTTTTT.

The chain recombines TRBV3-1 (or the pseudogene TRBV3-2) with TRBJ1-2; no clear D gene. The V gene lost 5 bases and the J gene lost 0 bases, with 7 bases spanning the gap. CDR1 is LGHDT and CDR2 is YNNKEL in the germline V gene (reference sequence). The CDR3 runs 13 residues. The CDR3 loop reads CASSSRSNYGYTF. DNA of the CDR3: TGTGCCAGCAGCTCTAGATCTAACTATGGCTACACCTTC.

This clone was seen only once. V and J are TRBV5-1 and TRBJ2-1, with 8 positions matching TRBD1. V was clipped by 5 bases and J by 10 bases; unmatched bases: 14. The CDR3 sequence is 15 residues long. Germline loops: CDR1 SGHRS, CDR2 YFSETQ. The DNA of the CDR3 is TGCGCCAGCAGGACTCGGACAGGGTTTTCCAAGGAGCAGTTCTTC. It specifies CASRTRTGFSKEQFF.

CDR3 residues: CASSQGPASGRDEQFF. CDR3 sequence (DNA): TGCGCCAGCAGCCAAGGTCCGGCTAGCGGGAGAGATGAGCAGTTCTTC. The chain links TRBV4-3 to TRBJ2-1; 10 nucleotides match TRBD2. J was trimmed by 8 bases and V by 1 base; bases with no gene match: 8. Germline V CDR1 and CDR2: LGHNA, YSLEER. CDR3 length: 16 amino acids.